This T cell receptor (beta chain) was identified during a study of T cells in Graves' hyperthyroidism and ophthalmopathy. Study observations and caveats: Ophthalmopathy, as predicted by the model, came a median about six months after the prediction. A model using 13 V-J features told ophthalmopathy apart from stable hyperthyroidism. Most clonotypes expanded in thyroid above 0.001 were likewise present in blood.

This CDR3 region has 14 residues. V was clipped by 3 bases and J by 0 bases, with 8 bases between them. CDR1 and CDR2 (germline): MDHEN, SYDVKM. Uncontrolled infection, other autoimmune disease, pregnancy and lactation each barred patients from inclusion. For this clonotype: As yet, its antigen is unknown.

TCR beta CDR3 sequences were amplified from RNA transcripts. A set of HTBI primers served as the primers for a first-round RT-PCR of the TCR CDR3. MiXCR, run by TCRdb on the multiplex PCR reads, gives a single entry per CDR3 protein. This table has 650,000 to 750,000 distinct CDR3 sequences, roughly 15% appearing once. The receptor was isolated from a young woman with Graves' hyperthyroidism. Material: blood. The J gene is TRBJ1-1, the V gene TRBV28; D not certain. CDR3 sequence: CASSLKEMNTEAFF. In nucleotides, the CDR3 is TGTGCCAGCAGTTTGAAGGAGATGAACACTGAAGCTTTCTTT.